The rows below give T cell receptor beta chains drawn from one sample of a study of T cell responses to AZD1222 COVID-19 vaccine. Clones were sequenced by immunoSEQ multiplex PCR, and TCRdb holds only the in-frame ones, with some missing. The data hold approximately 140,000 clones, with roughly 90% observed a single time. The sample consisted of peripheral blood, taken 28 days after the second AZD1222 dose. The receptors shown here come from an adult who received the AZD1222 COVID-19 vaccine. The CDR3 runs from the conserved cysteine through the conserved F or W. The order of the fields is J gene, V gene, D gene, clone size, CDR3 DNA, CDR3 protein. D genes are given only for firm matches. Clone size appears in some rows only: once, few, many, or a class for an expanded clone.

>TRBJ2-2|TRBV2|TRBD2|few
TGTGCCAGCAGGCTCACCGGGACTAGCTATCGCGGGGAGCTGTTTTTT
CASRLTGTSYRGELFF
>TRBJ2-2|TRBV27|NA|NA
TGTGCCAGCAGGGAGTGGACCCAGTCCACCGGGGAGCTGTTTTTT
CASREWTQSTGELFF
>TRBJ1-4|TRBV27|NA|NA
TGTGCCAGCAGTTTAGCAGGGGCCGCAACTAATGAAAAACTGTTTTTT
CASSLAGAATNEKLFF
>TRBJ2-4|TRBV12-3/TRBV12-4|NA|NA
TGTGCCAGCAGTTTCCTAGCCAAAAACATTCAGTACTTC
CASSFLAKNIQYF
>TRBJ2-3|TRBV15|NA|NA
TGTGCCACCAGCAGCCCTGTGTTGCGGAGACCTAGCACAGATACGCAGTATTTT
CATSSPVLRRPSTDTQYF
>TRBJ1-5|TRBV28|NA|NA
TGTGCCACTCGGGACACGGAGAATCAGCCCCAGCATTTT
CATRDTENQPQHF
>TRBJ2-7|TRBV20-1|NA|NA
TGCAGTGCGGCTCGCCGGGCTAACTATTTC
CSAARRANYF
>TRBJ2-7|TRBV20-1|NA|NA
TGCAGTGCTAGTAGGGCGCAGGGGATCCACGAGCAGTACTTC
CSASRAQGIHEQYF
>TRBJ2-7|TRBV2|TRBD2|NA
TGTGCCAGCGGGGCCCAGCGGGAGAACCACGAGCAGTACTTC
CASGAQRENHEQYF
>TRBJ2-3|TRBV5-1|NA|NA
TGCGCCAGCAGCCCGGCGGGCGGAGCGCTCACAGATACGCAGTATTTT
CASSPAGGALTDTQYF
>TRBJ1-3|TRBV28|NA|NA
TGTGCCAGCAGTTTACCTTACTCTGGAAACACCATATATTTT
CASSLPYSGNTIYF
>TRBJ1-1|TRBV6-6|NA|once
TGTGCCAGCAGGCCTGACAGGAACACTGAAGCTTTCTTT
CASRPDRNTEAFF